The next 11 T cell receptor beta chains were all read from a single sample in a study of T-cell reconstitution after alpha-beta-depleted transplantation in children. Unique molecular identifiers were incorporated when the TCRbeta library was constructed. TCRdb independently ran MiXCR on the PCR reads; one entry per CDR3 protein. The sample lists 750,000 to 950,000 distinct CDR3 sequences, around 15% seen once, with 5% in the top ten. This specimen consisted of PBMCs, mostly from graft donor cells, obtained 360 days after TCRalphabeta/CD19-depleted stem cell transplant. All receptors derive from a male patient aged 10 to 17 who had a stem cell transplant for acute lymphoblastic leukemia, so the T cells may come from the graft donor.

The J gene is TRBJ2-2, the V gene TRBV4-1; weak D call: TRBD1 (6 bases). The CDR3 is 15 amino acids. V was pared by 6 bases and J by 3 bases, with 14 bases between. The germline CDR1 and CDR2 sequences are MGHRA and YSYEKL. CDR3 sequence (DNA): TGCGCCAGCAGACCAATAACAGGGTACACCGGGGAGCTGTTTTTT. Translated: CASRPITGYTGELFF.

This chain joins TRBV7-8 and TRBJ2-2; 9 bases fit TRBD2. V shed 3 bases, J shed 6 bases, and the junction held 8 bases outside the gene matches. This CDR3 spans 16 amino acids. Looked up from germline, CDR1 is SGHVS and CDR2 is FQNEAQ. In DNA, the CDR3 is TGTGCCAGCAGCTTCTGGCGGGAGGGGTGGGCCGGGGAGCTGTTTTTT. The encoded protein is CASSFWREGWAGELFF.

This clonotype has only a few counts. The rearrangement uses TRBV5-1 and TRBJ2-7; no definite D call. CDR3 length: 13 residues. The germline gives CDR1 SGHRS, CDR2 YFSETQ. Trimming shortened V by 0 bases and J by 7 bases, and 11 bases separated the two germline ends. The CDR3 loop is CASSLGSLREQYF. The CDR3, as DNA: TGCGCCAGCAGCTTGGGCTCCCTTAGGGAGCAGTACTTC.

This chain uses TRBV6-5 with TRBJ2-1; D perhaps matches TRBD2 (6 bases). The CDR3 has 14 residues. The germline V and J ends were trimmed by 2 bases and 5 bases, with 10 bases remaining between them. Germline CDR1 is MNHEY and CDR2 is SVGAGI. CDR3 protein: CASSYVAENNEQFF. CDR3 coding DNA: TGTGCCAGCAGTTACGTAGCGGAGAACAATGAGCAGTTCTTC.

This clonotype was picked up many times. The CDR3 DNA follows: TGTGCCAGCGGGGGACAGACGAACACTGAAGCTTTCTTT. Amino acid sequence: CASGGQTNTEAFF. The V call is TRBV12-3 or TRBV12-4, the J call TRBJ1-1, with 7 bases aligning to TRBD1. J gave up 1 base and V 8 bases, and 4 bases lay outside the gene matches. This CDR3 is 13 amino acids long.

The chain has TRBV5-1 and TRBJ2-7; 11 bases map to TRBD2. Germline lookup yields CDR1 SGHRS and CDR2 YFSETQ. V trimming: 4 bases; J trimming: 2 bases; junction bases outside the gene matches: 5. The CDR3 runs 15 residues. The CDR3 here is CASSQRLAGTYEQYF. CDR3 DNA: TGCGCCAGCAGCCAAAGACTAGCGGGGACCTACGAGCAGTACTTC.

This clonotype was seen a handful of times. V usage is TRBV7-3 and J usage is TRBJ2-5; a weak D match, TRBD1 (5 bases). This CDR3 has 15 amino acids. Trimming removed 3 bases from V and 1 base from J, with 12 bases in between. Germline loops: CDR1 SGHTA, CDR2 FQGTGA. This CDR3 reads CASSFGARTQETQYF. The CDR3, as DNA: TGTGCCAGCAGCTTTGGGGCGCGGACCCAAGAGACCCAGTACTTC.

This clonotype was found a few times. The CDR3 loop is CASSPLVTTGELFF. In nucleotides, the CDR3 is TGTGCCAGCAGCCCCCTGGTGACCACCGGGGAGCTGTTTTTT. The J gene is TRBJ2-2, the V gene TRBV14; D unclear. The V end lost 4 bases, the J end lost 4 bases, and 10 bases lay between the germline ends. Germline-derived CDR1 and CDR2 are SGHDN and FVKESK. The CDR3 runs 14 residues.

Ten or more counts support this clonotype. DNA of the CDR3: TGTGCCAGCAGGGGCTACGGGACCAAGATCTACGAGCAGTACTTC. It yields the protein CASRGYGTKIYEQYF. The rearrangement joins TRBV6-1 to TRBJ2-7; D may match TRBD1 or TRBD2 (5 bases each). Germline lookup yields CDR1 MNHNS and CDR2 SASEGT. V shed 6 bases and J shed 3 bases, with 18 bases lying between them. The CDR3 runs to 15 residues.

This clonotype was observed at least ten times. J is TRBJ1-6 and V is TRBV12-3 or TRBV12-4, with 9 bases that match TRBD1. The CDR3 loop spans 15 amino acids. V lost 5 bases and J lost 10; bases outside the gene matches: 9. The CDR3, as DNA: TGTGCCAGCAGTCTCGGGGACAGGGTTCGGTCACCCCTCCACTTT. Translated: CASSLGDRVRSPLHF.

This clonotype was picked up many times. The V and J genes are TRBV6-5 and TRBJ2-4, with TRBD2 matching 7 bases. From germline, CDR1 is MNHEY and CDR2 SVGAGI. This CDR3 is 13 amino acids long. V gave up 4 bases and J gave up 8 bases; unmatched junction bases: 5. The CDR3 bases are TGTGCCAGCAGTTTCGGGGGGAGGGACATTCAGTACTTC. Residues: CASSFGGRDIQYF.